These T cell receptor beta chains were read from a single sample in a study of a mutant IDH1 vaccine in newly diagnosed glioma. Profiled with immunoSEQ multiplex PCR; TCRdb holds only in-frame clones, not every one. The sample consists of about 58,000 clones, about 86% of them appearing once. The antigens for these receptors are not known. The material was PBMCs, obtained from a glioma patient whose treatment included an IDH1 peptide vaccine. These receptors were taken from a woman aged 50 to 65 with glioma. The CDR3 runs from the conserved cysteine through the conserved F or W. Each record gives: D gene, clone size, V gene, J gene, CDR3 DNA, CDR3 protein. The D gene is left open where the match is weak. The size field is filled for only some rows; it gives once, few, many or a size class.

D gene: NA
clone size: NA
V gene: TRBV7-8
J gene: TRBJ1-3
CDR3 DNA: TGTGCCAGCAGCCCTCCAGGGGAAAACACCATATATTTT
CDR3 protein: CASSPPGENTIYF

D gene: NA
clone size: NA
V gene: TRBV7-3
J gene: TRBJ1-1
CDR3 DNA: TGTGCCAGCAGCGTTAACAGGGACACTGAAGCTTTCTTT
CDR3 protein: CASSVNRDTEAFF

D gene: TRBD1
clone size: NA
V gene: TRBV11-3
J gene: TRBJ1-4
CDR3 DNA: TGTGCCAGCAGCCCAGGGGGCGGGGATGAAAAACTGTTTTTT
CDR3 protein: CASSPGGGDEKLFF

D gene: NA
clone size: NA
V gene: TRBV5-6
J gene: TRBJ1-2
CDR3 DNA: TGTGCCAGCAGCTTAGCCAACACGGGGGCTTATGGCTACACCTTC
CDR3 protein: CASSLANTGAYGYTF

D gene: NA
clone size: few
V gene: TRBV7-3
J gene: TRBJ1-1
CDR3 DNA: TGTGCCAGCAGCCCGCGAGGAAACACTGAAGCTTTCTTT
CDR3 protein: CASSPRGNTEAFF

D gene: NA
clone size: few
V gene: TRBV15
J gene: TRBJ1-2
CDR3 DNA: TGTGCCACCAGCAGAGAGCGGGGGCGGGATGGCTACACCTTC
CDR3 protein: CATSRERGRDGYTF

D gene: NA
clone size: once
V gene: TRBV7-2
J gene: TRBJ2-5
CDR3 DNA: TGTGCCAGCAGCCCCGGGGAGACCCAGTACTTC
CDR3 protein: CASSPGETQYF

D gene: NA
clone size: NA
V gene: TRBV4-2
J gene: TRBJ2-2
CDR3 DNA: TGTGCCAGCAGCCAAGATCAAACTAGCCGGGGCGGGGAGCTGTTTTTT
CDR3 protein: CASSQDQTSRGGELFF

D gene: TRBD1
clone size: NA
V gene: TRBV6-4
J gene: TRBJ1-6
CDR3 DNA: TGTGCCAGCAGCGCCCAGGGGGATGGCTATAATTCACCCCTCCACTTT
CDR3 protein: CASSAQGDGYNSPLHF

D gene: TRBD1
clone size: NA
V gene: TRBV18
J gene: TRBJ1-5
CDR3 DNA: TGTGCCAGCTCACCCTCGACAGGGTTACGTCAGCCCCAGCATTTT
CDR3 protein: CASSPSTGLRQPQHF

D gene: TRBD1
clone size: few
V gene: TRBV7-9
J gene: TRBJ1-6
CDR3 DNA: TGTGCCAGCAGCACCGGACAGGGGCGGGATTCACCCCTCCACTTT
CDR3 protein: CASSTGQGRDSPLHF

D gene: NA
clone size: NA
V gene: TRBV7-9
J gene: TRBJ2-1
CDR3 DNA: TGTGCCAGCAGCTTCAGCGTTTACGAGCAGTTCTTC
CDR3 protein: CASSFSVYEQFF

D gene: TRBD1
clone size: NA
V gene: TRBV5-1
J gene: TRBJ1-2
CDR3 DNA: TGCGCCAGCAGCTTTTGGGACAGAACTAACTATGGCTACACCTTC
CDR3 protein: CASSFWDRTNYGYTF

D gene: TRBD1
clone size: NA
V gene: TRBV2
J gene: TRBJ2-7
CDR3 DNA: TGTGCCAGCAGTGAATTCTCAGTCGGGACAGGGGACGAGCAGTACTTC
CDR3 protein: CASSEFSVGTGDEQYF

D gene: NA
clone size: NA
V gene: TRBV30
J gene: TRBJ1-1
CDR3 DNA: TGTGCCTGGAGTGCGCAGGGCGGGGGGAAGGGAGCTTTCTTT
CDR3 protein: CAWSAQGGGKGAFF

D gene: NA
clone size: NA
V gene: TRBV5-4
J gene: TRBJ2-7
CDR3 DNA: TGTGCCAGCAGCTTGGATTGGACCCCGACGGAAGAGCAGTACTTC
CDR3 protein: CASSLDWTPTEEQYF

D gene: NA
clone size: few
V gene: TRBV5-1
J gene: TRBJ1-4
CDR3 DNA: TGCGCCAGCAGCTTGTCGGCCGGGACGGGTAACGAAAAACTGTTTTTT
CDR3 protein: CASSLSAGTGNEKLFF

D gene: TRBD1
clone size: NA
V gene: TRBV30
J gene: TRBJ2-7
CDR3 DNA: TGTGCCTGGGCGACAGGGCCAAACTACGAGCAGTACTTC
CDR3 protein: CAWATGPNYEQYF

D gene: NA
clone size: NA
V gene: TRBV5-8
J gene: TRBJ1-6
CDR3 DNA: TGTGCCAGCAGCTTGAGGGGTTTGTCCTATAATTCACCCCTCCACTTT
CDR3 protein: CASSLRGLSYNSPLHF

D gene: NA
clone size: NA
V gene: TRBV29-1
J gene: TRBJ1-1
CDR3 DNA: TGCAGCGTTGTGAGGGGTAACACTGAAGCTTTCTTT
CDR3 protein: CSVVRGNTEAFF

D gene: NA
clone size: NA
V gene: TRBV25-1
J gene: TRBJ2-5
CDR3 DNA: TGTGCCAGCAGTGAATCGGGGCGGAGAGTACAAGAGACCCAGTACTTC
CDR3 protein: CASSESGRRVQETQYF

D gene: TRBD1
clone size: medium-sized
V gene: TRBV6-1
J gene: TRBJ2-1
CDR3 DNA: TGTGCCAGCAGTGAAATATCCGGACAGGGCGGCAATGAGCAGTTCTTC
CDR3 protein: CASSEISGQGGNEQFF

D gene: TRBD2
clone size: NA
V gene: TRBV28
J gene: TRBJ2-7
CDR3 DNA: TGTGCCACGACTAGCGTTCACGAGCAGTACTTC
CDR3 protein: CATTSVHEQYF

D gene: NA
clone size: NA
V gene: TRBV25-1
J gene: TRBJ2-3
CDR3 DNA: TGTGCCAGCAGTGACACTTTCACAGATACGCAGTATTTT
CDR3 protein: CASSDTFTDTQYF

D gene: NA
clone size: NA
V gene: TRBV18
J gene: TRBJ2-7
CDR3 DNA: TGTGCCAGCTCACCGGACAGCTACGAGCAGTACTTC
CDR3 protein: CASSPDSYEQYF

D gene: NA
clone size: NA
V gene: TRBV19
J gene: TRBJ1-6
CDR3 DNA: TGTGCCAGTAGTATCCCGGGACATTCACCCCTCCACTTT
CDR3 protein: CASSIPGHSPLHF

D gene: NA
clone size: NA
V gene: TRBV9
J gene: TRBJ2-2
CDR3 DNA: TGTGCCAGCAGCGTAGCTCCAACGGGCGGGGAGCTGTTTTTT
CDR3 protein: CASSVAPTGGELFF

D gene: NA
clone size: NA
V gene: TRBV7-3
J gene: TRBJ1-1
CDR3 DNA: TGTGCCAGCAGCACCTCCACAGTTGTGGAAGCTTTCTTT
CDR3 protein: CASSTSTVVEAFF

D gene: NA
clone size: NA
V gene: TRBV21-1
J gene: TRBJ1-1
CDR3 DNA: TGTGCCAGCAGCTCCCAAGACAGGAGTAACACTGAAGCTTTCTTT
CDR3 protein: CASSSQDRSNTEAFF

D gene: NA
clone size: NA
V gene: TRBV5-8
J gene: TRBJ2-7
CDR3 DNA: TGTGCCAGCAGCTTGAGGTACCTCCATCTATCCTACGAGCAGTACTTC
CDR3 protein: CASSLRYLHLSYEQYF

D gene: NA
clone size: NA
V gene: TRBV19
J gene: TRBJ1-2
CDR3 DNA: TGTGCCAGTAGTCTCGGAGGCTATGGCTACACCTTC
CDR3 protein: CASSLGGYGYTF

D gene: NA
clone size: NA
V gene: TRBV18
J gene: TRBJ1-4
CDR3 DNA: TGTGCCAGCTCCCCTACTTATAATGAAAAACTGTTTTTT
CDR3 protein: CASSPTYNEKLFF

D gene: NA
clone size: NA
V gene: TRBV5-4
J gene: TRBJ2-7
CDR3 DNA: TGTGCCAGCAGCCCCGGAGGGGGTAGCTCCTACGAGCAGTACTTC
CDR3 protein: CASSPGGGSSYEQYF

D gene: NA
clone size: NA
V gene: TRBV4-2
J gene: TRBJ2-1
CDR3 DNA: TGTGCCAGCAGCCCCGCTAGGAGGGGGGGTCTTCGCAATGAGCAGTTCTTC
CDR3 protein: CASSPARRGGLRNEQFF

D gene: TRBD1
clone size: NA
V gene: TRBV5-4
J gene: TRBJ2-7
CDR3 DNA: TGTGCCAGCAGCCGCCGGGACAGGGGGCCCTACGAGCAGTACTTC
CDR3 protein: CASSRRDRGPYEQYF

D gene: TRBD1
clone size: NA
V gene: TRBV10-3
J gene: TRBJ1-2
CDR3 DNA: TGTGCCATCAGTGAGTCCTCAGGGGGCTCTCGCTTTACCAACTATGGCTACACCTTC
CDR3 protein: CAISESSGGSRFTNYGYTF

D gene: NA
clone size: NA
V gene: TRBV5-5
J gene: TRBJ1-4
CDR3 DNA: TGTGCCAGCAGCTTGGGTCCGGGATCCGGGGAAAAACTGTTTTTT
CDR3 protein: CASSLGPGSGEKLFF

D gene: TRBD2
clone size: NA
V gene: TRBV13
J gene: TRBJ2-2
CDR3 DNA: TGTGCCAGCAGCACCGGGACTAGCGGGGGTTACGAGCTGTTTTTT
CDR3 protein: CASSTGTSGGYELFF

D gene: TRBD2
clone size: NA
V gene: TRBV6-1
J gene: TRBJ2-7
CDR3 DNA: TGTGCCAGCAGTGAAGCAGGGAGGGGTAGAACATACGAGCAGTACTTC
CDR3 protein: CASSEAGRGRTYEQYF

D gene: NA
clone size: NA
V gene: TRBV9
J gene: TRBJ2-3
CDR3 DNA: TGTGCCAGCAGCGGGACAGGGAGGGTTATCGATACGCAGTATTTT
CDR3 protein: CASSGTGRVIDTQYF

D gene: NA
clone size: few
V gene: TRBV6-6
J gene: TRBJ1-2
CDR3 DNA: TGTGCCAGCAGGTCACAGGAACGTGGCTACACCTTC
CDR3 protein: CASRSQERGYTF

D gene: NA
clone size: few
V gene: TRBV18
J gene: TRBJ1-1
CDR3 DNA: TGTGCCAGCTCACCGCAACAGGGTTCGGTGACTGAAGCTTTCTTT
CDR3 protein: CASSPQQGSVTEAFF

D gene: NA
clone size: NA
V gene: TRBV4-1
J gene: TRBJ1-6
CDR3 DNA: TGCGCCAGCAGCCCCCCAGGGTTGCGAACACCCCTCCACTTT
CDR3 protein: CASSPPGLRTPLHF

D gene: NA
clone size: NA
V gene: TRBV9
J gene: TRBJ1-3
CDR3 DNA: TGTGCCAGCAGCGTAGAGATCAACTCTGGAAACACCATATATTTT
CDR3 protein: CASSVEINSGNTIYF

D gene: TRBD1
clone size: NA
V gene: TRBV27
J gene: TRBJ2-7
CDR3 DNA: TGTGCCAGCAGTTCAAACCGCCCGGGACAGGGCTACGAGCAGTACTTC
CDR3 protein: CASSSNRPGQGYEQYF

D gene: TRBD1
clone size: NA
V gene: TRBV5-5
J gene: TRBJ2-5
CDR3 DNA: TGTGCCAGCACCCAAACAGAGGGACAGGGTAAGGGAGAGACCCAGTACTTC
CDR3 protein: CASTQTEGQGKGETQYF

D gene: NA
clone size: NA
V gene: TRBV19
J gene: TRBJ1-2
CDR3 DNA: TGTGCCAGTAGCCAGGGGCAGGACTATGGCTACACCTTC
CDR3 protein: CASSQGQDYGYTF

D gene: TRBD1
clone size: NA
V gene: TRBV11-2
J gene: TRBJ2-5
CDR3 DNA: TGTGCCAGCAGCTCCACCTGGACAGGGACGGGGGAGACCCAGTACTTC
CDR3 protein: CASSSTWTGTGETQYF

D gene: NA
clone size: NA
V gene: TRBV11-3
J gene: TRBJ1-1
CDR3 DNA: TGTGCCAGCAGCTTAAGTGGATACACTGAAGCTTTCTTT
CDR3 protein: CASSLSGYTEAFF

D gene: NA
clone size: NA
V gene: TRBV19
J gene: TRBJ2-1
CDR3 DNA: TGTGCCAGTAGCTCCTACAATGAGCAGTTCTTC
CDR3 protein: CASSSYNEQFF

D gene: TRBD2
clone size: NA
V gene: TRBV4-2
J gene: TRBJ2-5
CDR3 DNA: TGTGCCAGCAGCCCCCAGGGAAGCGGGGGAGAGACCCAGTACTTC
CDR3 protein: CASSPQGSGGETQYF

D gene: NA
clone size: NA
V gene: TRBV2
J gene: TRBJ1-2
CDR3 DNA: TGTGCCAGCAGTCCAAGGCAGGGGTTAATAGGCTACACCTTC
CDR3 protein: CASSPRQGLIGYTF

D gene: NA
clone size: NA
V gene: TRBV18
J gene: TRBJ1-1
CDR3 DNA: TGTGCCAGCTCACCCACACCCCTCGGCCTCACTGAAGCTTTCTTT
CDR3 protein: CASSPTPLGLTEAFF

D gene: TRBD1
clone size: NA
V gene: TRBV5-1
J gene: TRBJ2-7
CDR3 DNA: TGCGCCAGCAGTGGGACAGGTTACGAGCAGTACTTC
CDR3 protein: CASSGTGYEQYF

D gene: NA
clone size: NA
V gene: TRBV6-6
J gene: TRBJ1-2
CDR3 DNA: TGTGCCAGCACCGTGGGGGGCCACTATGGCTACACCTTC
CDR3 protein: CASTVGGHYGYTF

D gene: TRBD1
clone size: NA
V gene: TRBV7-9
J gene: TRBJ1-2
CDR3 DNA: TGTGCCAGCAGCTTTACAGGGGCGGCTTCTGGCTACACCTTC
CDR3 protein: CASSFTGAASGYTF

D gene: NA
clone size: NA
V gene: TRBV6-1
J gene: TRBJ1-4
CDR3 DNA: TGTGCCAGCAGTGATCAACGGTTTGACAGTGAAAAACTGTTTTTT
CDR3 protein: CASSDQRFDSEKLFF

D gene: NA
clone size: NA
V gene: TRBV7-2
J gene: TRBJ1-3
CDR3 DNA: TGTGCCAGCAGCGAAAGTGCCGCGAGGGGGGCCGGAAACACCATATATTTT
CDR3 protein: CASSESAARGAGNTIYF